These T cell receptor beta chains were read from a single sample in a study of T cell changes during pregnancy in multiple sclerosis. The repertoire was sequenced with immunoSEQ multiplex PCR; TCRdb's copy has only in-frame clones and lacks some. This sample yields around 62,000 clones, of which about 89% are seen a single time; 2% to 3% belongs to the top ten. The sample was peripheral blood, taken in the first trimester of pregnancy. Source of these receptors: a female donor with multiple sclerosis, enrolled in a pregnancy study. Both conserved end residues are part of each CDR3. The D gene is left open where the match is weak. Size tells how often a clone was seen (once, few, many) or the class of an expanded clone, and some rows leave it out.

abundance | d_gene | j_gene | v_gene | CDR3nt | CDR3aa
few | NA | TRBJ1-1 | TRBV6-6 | TGTGCCAGCAGTTTTCTCAACACTGAAGCTTTCTTT | CASSFLNTEAFF
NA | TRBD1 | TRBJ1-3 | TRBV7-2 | TGTGCCAGCAGCGGAAATCCGGGACAGGGCTCTGGAAACACCATATATTTT | CASSGNPGQGSGNTIYF
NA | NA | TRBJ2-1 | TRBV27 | TGTGCCAGCAGTTTTTCAGCAGGGTCCTACAATGAGCAGTTCTTC | CASSFSAGSYNEQFF
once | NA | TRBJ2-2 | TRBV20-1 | TGCAGTGCTTCCGGGACCGGGGAGCTGTTTTTT | CSASGTGELFF
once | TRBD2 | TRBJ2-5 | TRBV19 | TGTGCCAGTAGTATAGATTCGGGGTTGCGGGGACTAGCCCAGTCCCAAGAGACCCAGTACTTC | CASSIDSGLRGLAQSQETQYF
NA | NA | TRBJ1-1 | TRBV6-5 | TGTGCCAGCAGTTACTCTATGAACACTGAAGCTTTCTTT | CASSYSMNTEAFF
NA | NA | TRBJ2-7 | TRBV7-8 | TGTGCCAGCAGCTTAGAAACCTACTACGAGCAGTACTTC | CASSLETYYEQYF
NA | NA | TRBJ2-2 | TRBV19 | TGTGCCAGTAGTGACCAGGATGGAACCGGGGAGCTGTTTTTT | CASSDQDGTGELFF
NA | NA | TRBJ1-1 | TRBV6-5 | TGTGCCAGCACCCTTTCACAGGGCATGAACACTGAAGCTTTCTTT | CASTLSQGMNTEAFF
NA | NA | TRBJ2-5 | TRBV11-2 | TGTGCCAGCAGCTCGTGGGCCTATCAAGAGACCCAGTACTTC | CASSSWAYQETQYF
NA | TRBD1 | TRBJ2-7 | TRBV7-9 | TGTGCCAGCAGCCACCCGGACAGGGGGGATAGAGAGCAGTACTTC | CASSHPDRGDREQYF
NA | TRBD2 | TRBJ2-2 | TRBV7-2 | TGTGCCAGCAGCCGGACTAGCGGGATTTCGAACACCGGGGAGCTGTTTTTT | CASSRTSGISNTGELFF
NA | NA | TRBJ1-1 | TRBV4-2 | TGTGCCAGCAGCCAAGGGTTACTTCCGAACACTGAAGCTTTCTTT | CASSQGLLPNTEAFF
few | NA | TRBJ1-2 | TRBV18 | TGTGCCAGCTCCGCGGTCAGGGGCGCCTATGGCTACACCTTC | CASSAVRGAYGYTF
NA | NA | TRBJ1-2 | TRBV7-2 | TGTGCCAGCAGCTCCCTCTCCCAGGGGTGGTATGGCTACACCTTC | CASSSLSQGWYGYTF
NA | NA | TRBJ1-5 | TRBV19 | TGTGCCAGTAGAGGGCAGGGGAATCAGCCCCAGCATTTT | CASRGQGNQPQHF
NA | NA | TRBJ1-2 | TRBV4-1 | TGCGCCAGCAGTCAGGGACACCGAAACTATGGCTACACCTTC | CASSQGHRNYGYTF
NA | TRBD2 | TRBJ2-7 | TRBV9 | TGTGCCAGCAGCGGCCGTCCGGGACTAGCGGGGATCAACGAGCAGTACTTC | CASSGRPGLAGINEQYF
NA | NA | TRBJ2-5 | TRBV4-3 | TGCGCCAGCAGCCGCCAGGGCCAAGAGACCCAGTACTTC | CASSRQGQETQYF
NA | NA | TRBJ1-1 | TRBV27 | TGTGCCAGCAGCCTGACCAGGGAACAGGGTTTGTTCGGGAACACTGAAGCTTTCTTT | CASSLTREQGLFGNTEAFF
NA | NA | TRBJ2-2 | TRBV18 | TGTGCCAGCTCACCACCCGACAGGCCCACCGGGGAGCTGTTTTTT | CASSPPDRPTGELFF
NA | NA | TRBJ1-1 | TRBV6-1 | TGTGCCAGCAGCCGATCAGGGGCTGTCACTGAAGCTTTCTTT | CASSRSGAVTEAFF
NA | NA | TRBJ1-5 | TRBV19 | TGTGCCAGTAGTGCCCAAAGAGATCAGCCCCAGCATTTT | CASSAQRDQPQHF
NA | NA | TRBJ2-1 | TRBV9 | TGTGCCAGCAGCGTCCTCAATAGCCGGGACTATGAGCAGTTCTTC | CASSVLNSRDYEQFF
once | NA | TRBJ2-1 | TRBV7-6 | TGTGCCAGCAGCACCAGGGAACGTGAGCAGTTCTTC | CASSTREREQFF
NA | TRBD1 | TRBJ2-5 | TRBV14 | TGTGCCAGCAGCCAGACAGGGGGCGAGACCCAGTACTTC | CASSQTGGETQYF
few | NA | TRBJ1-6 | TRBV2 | TGTGCCAGCAGTGGAGACAGCATTTCACCCCTCCACTTT | CASSGDSISPLHF
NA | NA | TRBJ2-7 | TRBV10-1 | TGCGCCAGTCTACCCCACGAGCAGTACTTC | CASLPHEQYF
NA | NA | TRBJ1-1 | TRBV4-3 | TGCGCCAGCAGCCAAGAAAATATGAACACTGAAGCTTTCTTT | CASSQENMNTEAFF
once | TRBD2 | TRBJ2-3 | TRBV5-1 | TGCGCCAGCAGCTCCCGACTAGCGGGAAGCACAGATACGCAGTATTTT | CASSSRLAGSTDTQYF
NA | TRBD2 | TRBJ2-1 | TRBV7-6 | TGTGCCAGCAGCTTAGTCGCGGGAGGGGACAATGAGCAGTTCTTC | CASSLVAGGDNEQFF
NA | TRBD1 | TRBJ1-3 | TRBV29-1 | TGCAGCGTGGCGGGACAGGGTGTGGGTCACACCATATATTTT | CSVAGQGVGHTIYF
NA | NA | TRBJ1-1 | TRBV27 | TGTGCCAGCAGCTTGGGGACAAGCAACCGAAAAGCTTTCTTT | CASSLGTSNRKAFF
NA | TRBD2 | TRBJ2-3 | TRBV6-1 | TGTGCCAGCAGCCTACTAGCGGGGGGCACAGATACGCAGTATTTT | CASSLLAGGTDTQYF
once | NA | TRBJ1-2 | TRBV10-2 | TGCGCCAGCAGTGCCGACAGGAACTATGGCTACACCTTC | CASSADRNYGYTF
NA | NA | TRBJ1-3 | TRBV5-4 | TGTGCCAGCAGCTTGGCGGGTCCGGGGAAAGGAAACACCATATATTTT | CASSLAGPGKGNTIYF
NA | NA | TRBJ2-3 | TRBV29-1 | TGCAGCGTTGTAGGTGGGGCCACAGATACGCAGTATTTT | CSVVGGATDTQYF
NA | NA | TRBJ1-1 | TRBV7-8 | TGTGCCAGCAGCTTAGCGGGGGGGCAAAACACTGAAGCTTTCTTT | CASSLAGGQNTEAFF
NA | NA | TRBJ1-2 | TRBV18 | TGTGCCAGCTCAACCGGAGGCCGCAATGGCTACACCTTC | CASSTGGRNGYTF
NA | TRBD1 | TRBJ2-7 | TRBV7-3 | TGTGCCAGCAGCTTAAGTTCTGGCAGGGGGCTAGAGCAGTACTTC | CASSLSSGRGLEQYF
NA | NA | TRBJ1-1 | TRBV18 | TGTGCCAGCTCCCTATTGGCTCAGGGGATGAACACTGAAGCTTTCTTT | CASSLLAQGMNTEAFF
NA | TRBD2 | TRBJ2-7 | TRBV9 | TGTGCCAGCAGCGTAGGGAACGGGGGGGCCTACGAGCAGTACTTC | CASSVGNGGAYEQYF
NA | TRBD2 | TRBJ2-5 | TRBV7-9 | TGTGCCAGCAGCCTCGACGGGCTCCTAGCGGGGTTGGAGACCCAGTACTTC | CASSLDGLLAGLETQYF
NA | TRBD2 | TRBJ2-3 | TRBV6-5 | TGTGCCAGCAGTTCCTTGGGACTAGCTCGGTTAGATACGCAGTATTTT | CASSSLGLARLDTQYF
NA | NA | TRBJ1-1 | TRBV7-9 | TGTGCCAGCAGCCCACTCGCAGGGCCCAAATACACTGAAGCTTTCTTT | CASSPLAGPKYTEAFF
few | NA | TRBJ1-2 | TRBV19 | TGTGCCAGTAGTATTCCTGAGGAAGATGGCTACACCTTC | CASSIPEEDGYTF
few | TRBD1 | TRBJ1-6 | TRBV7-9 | TGTGCCAGCAGCTTCGGACAGGTCCGGCCACCCCTCCACTTT | CASSFGQVRPPLHF
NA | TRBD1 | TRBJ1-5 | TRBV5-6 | TGTGCCAGCAGCTTGGGTCAGGGGGCAGTTGGCAATCAGCCCCAGCATTTT | CASSLGQGAVGNQPQHF
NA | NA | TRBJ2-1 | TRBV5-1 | TGCGCCAGCAGCACTACAGGGCACAATGAGCAGTTCTTC | CASSTTGHNEQFF
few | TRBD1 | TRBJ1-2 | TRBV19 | TGTGCCAGTAGAAATACAGGGGCGACGTTATATGGCTACACCTTC | CASRNTGATLYGYTF